Following are 5 T cell receptor beta chains from one sample sequenced in a study of cytomegalovirus exposure and HLA in healthy donors. A multiplex PCR was run with 60 Vbeta primers and 13 Jbeta primers. The protocol was immunoSEQ multiplex PCR, while the TCRdb copy is restricted to in-frame clones and leaves out a portion. The sample shows roughly 130,000 clones, around 65% of them seen only once. What was sequenced was PBMCs. The receptor source for this set is a woman in her sixties or seventies in good health and CMV-seronegative.

This clone was found a few times. The J gene is TRBJ1-1, the V gene TRBV5-1; D may be TRBD1 (6 bases). V lost 0 bases to trimming and J lost 4 bases, with 13 bases between them. This CDR3 is 15 amino acids long. Looked up from germline, CDR1 is SGHRS and CDR2 is YFSETQ. CDR3 amino acids: CASSLETAGVTEAFF. CDR3 DNA: TGCGCCAGCAGCTTGGAAACCGCAGGGGTCACTGAAGCTTTCTTT. Looking up the rest from reference TRBV5-1 and TRBJ1-1 gives the full variable domain: KAGVTQTPRYLIKTRGQQVTLSCSPISGHRSVSWYQQTPGQGLQFLFEYFSETQRNKGNFPGRFSGRQFSNSRSEMNVSTLELGDSALYLCASSLETAGVTEAFFGQGTRLTVV.

The chain links TRBV28 to TRBJ1-5, with D perhaps matching TRBD1 (6 bases). V dropped 7 bases and J dropped 6 bases, with 19 bases sitting between them. This CDR3 contains 15 residues. The V gene's germline CDR1 is MDHEN and CDR2 SYDVKM. CDR3 sequence reads: CASTLQGGGGQPQHF. The CDR3, as DNA: TGTGCCAGCACTCTACAGGGTGGTGGAGGTCAGCCCCAGCATTTT.

The J gene is TRBJ2-1, the V gene TRBV6-5; the match to TRBD1 covers 11 bases. The CDR3 sequence is 15 residues long. Trimming at V came to 6 bases and at J to 6 bases, leaving 7 bases not matched to a gene. The germline gives CDR1 MNHEY, CDR2 SVGAGI. CDR3 loop: CASSPGQGAFNEQFF. In DNA, the CDR3 is TGTGCCAGCAGCCCCGGACAGGGGGCCTTCAATGAGCAGTTCTTC.

In this sample, this clone turned up a few times. V gene TRBV10-3 combines with J gene TRBJ1-2; possibly TRBD1 for D (6 bases). CDR3 length: 14 amino acids. Germline assignment: CDR1 ENHRY and CDR2 SYGVKD. Between the trimmed V and J ends, which lost 3 bases and 7 bases, there was a span of 15 bases. The DNA of the CDR3 is TGTGCCATCAGTGATAATTCGGGACAACTTGGCTACACCTTC. This encodes CAISDNSGQLGYTF.

The chain recombines TRBV29-1 with TRBJ2-3, with D maybe TRBD2 (6 bases). Germline V gene data show CDR1 as SQVTM and CDR2 as ANQGSEA. Deletions cut 5 bases from V and 1 base from J, with 10 bases between. This CDR3 has 13 residues. The CDR3 reads CSVRASGTDTQYF. CDR3 bases: TGCAGCGTTCGGGCTAGCGGCACAGATACGCAGTATTTT.